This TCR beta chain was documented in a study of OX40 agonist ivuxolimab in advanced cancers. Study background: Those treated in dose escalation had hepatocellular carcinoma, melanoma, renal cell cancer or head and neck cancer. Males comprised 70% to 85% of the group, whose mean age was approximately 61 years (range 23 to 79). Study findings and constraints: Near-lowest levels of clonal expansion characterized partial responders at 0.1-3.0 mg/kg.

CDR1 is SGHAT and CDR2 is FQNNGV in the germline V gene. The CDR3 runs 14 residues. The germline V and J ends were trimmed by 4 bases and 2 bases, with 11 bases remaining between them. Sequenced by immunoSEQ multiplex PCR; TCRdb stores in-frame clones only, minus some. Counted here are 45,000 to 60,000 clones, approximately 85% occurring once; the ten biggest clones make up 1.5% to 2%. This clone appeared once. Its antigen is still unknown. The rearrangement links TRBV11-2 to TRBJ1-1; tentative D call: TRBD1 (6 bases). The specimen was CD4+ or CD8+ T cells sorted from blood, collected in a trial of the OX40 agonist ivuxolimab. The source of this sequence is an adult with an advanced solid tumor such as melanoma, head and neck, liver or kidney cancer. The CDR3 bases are TGTGCCAGCAGCTGGACCGGGACAAACACTGAAGCTTTCTTT. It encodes CASSWTGTNTEAFF.